This T cell receptor beta chain emerged from a study of T cells after yellow fever vaccination. Study-wide points: There was a possibility that FACS-sorted repertoires contained abundant clonotypes contaminating from the bulk population.

The CDR3 length is 13 residues. V lost 4 bases and J 4 bases, leaving 10 bases between the germline ends. This clonotype was seen only a few times. The antigen remains unidentified. TCR cDNA, made by 5'RACE template switching, carried an added universal primer site and UMIs. TCRdb re-derived calls from the 5' RACE reads in MiXCR, one entry per CDR3 protein. This table has around 250,000 distinct CDR3 sequences, around 4.9% appearing once. The gene calls are TRBV12-3 or TRBV12-4 and TRBJ2-5; no firm D call. The receptor's source is a man between 18 and 29 years old who received the YFV17D yellow fever vaccine. Sequenced here: CD4+ T cells sorted from PBMCs, sampled on the day of the yellow fever booster vaccination. The CDR3 bases are TGTGCCAGCAGTTCTACAACTCGAGAGACCCAGTACTTC. Protein: CASSSTTRETQYF.